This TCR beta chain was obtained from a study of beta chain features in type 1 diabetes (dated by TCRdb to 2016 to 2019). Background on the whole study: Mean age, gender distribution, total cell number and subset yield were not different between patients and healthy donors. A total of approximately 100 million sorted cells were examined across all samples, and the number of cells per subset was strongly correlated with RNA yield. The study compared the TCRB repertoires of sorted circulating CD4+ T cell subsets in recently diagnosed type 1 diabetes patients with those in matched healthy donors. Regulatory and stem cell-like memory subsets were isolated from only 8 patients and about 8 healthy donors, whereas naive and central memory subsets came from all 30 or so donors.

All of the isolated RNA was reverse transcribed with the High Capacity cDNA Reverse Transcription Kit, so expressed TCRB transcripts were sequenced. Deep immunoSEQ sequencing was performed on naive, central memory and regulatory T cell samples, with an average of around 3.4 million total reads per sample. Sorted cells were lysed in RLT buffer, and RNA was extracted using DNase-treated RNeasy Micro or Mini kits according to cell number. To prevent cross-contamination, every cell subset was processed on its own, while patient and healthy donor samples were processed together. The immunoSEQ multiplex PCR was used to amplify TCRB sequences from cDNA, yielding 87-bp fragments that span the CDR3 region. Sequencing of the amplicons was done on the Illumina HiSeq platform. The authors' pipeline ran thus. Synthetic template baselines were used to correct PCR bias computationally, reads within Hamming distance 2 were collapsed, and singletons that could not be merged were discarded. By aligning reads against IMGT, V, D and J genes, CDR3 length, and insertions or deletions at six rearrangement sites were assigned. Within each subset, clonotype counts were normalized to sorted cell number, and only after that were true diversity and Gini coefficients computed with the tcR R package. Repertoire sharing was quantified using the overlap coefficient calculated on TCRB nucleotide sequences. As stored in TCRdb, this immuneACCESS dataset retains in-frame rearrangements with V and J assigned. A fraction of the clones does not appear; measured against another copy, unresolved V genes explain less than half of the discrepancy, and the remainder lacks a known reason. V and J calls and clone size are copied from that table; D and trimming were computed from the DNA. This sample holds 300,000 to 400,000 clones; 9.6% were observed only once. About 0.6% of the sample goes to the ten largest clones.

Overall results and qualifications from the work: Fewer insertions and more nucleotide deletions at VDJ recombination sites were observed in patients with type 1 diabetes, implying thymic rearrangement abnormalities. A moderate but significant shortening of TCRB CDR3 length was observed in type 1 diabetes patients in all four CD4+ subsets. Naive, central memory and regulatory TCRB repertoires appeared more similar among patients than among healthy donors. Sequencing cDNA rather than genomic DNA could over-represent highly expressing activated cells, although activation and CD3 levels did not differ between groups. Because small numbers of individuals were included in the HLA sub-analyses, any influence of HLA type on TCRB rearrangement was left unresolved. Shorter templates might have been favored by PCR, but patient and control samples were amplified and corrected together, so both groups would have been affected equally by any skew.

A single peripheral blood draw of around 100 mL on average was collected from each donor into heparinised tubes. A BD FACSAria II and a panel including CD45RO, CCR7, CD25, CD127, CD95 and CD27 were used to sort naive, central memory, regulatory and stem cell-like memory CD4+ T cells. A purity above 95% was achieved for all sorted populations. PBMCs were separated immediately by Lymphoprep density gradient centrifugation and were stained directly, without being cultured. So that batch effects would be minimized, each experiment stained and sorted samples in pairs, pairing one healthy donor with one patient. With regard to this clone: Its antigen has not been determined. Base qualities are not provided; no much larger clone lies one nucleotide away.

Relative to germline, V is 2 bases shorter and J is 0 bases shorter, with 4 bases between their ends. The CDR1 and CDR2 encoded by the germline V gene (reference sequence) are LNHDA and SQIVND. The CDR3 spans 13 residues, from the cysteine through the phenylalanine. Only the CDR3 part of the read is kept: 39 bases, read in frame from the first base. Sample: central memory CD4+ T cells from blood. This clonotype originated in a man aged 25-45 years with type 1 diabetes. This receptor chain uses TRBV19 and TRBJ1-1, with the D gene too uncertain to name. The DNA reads TGTGCCAGTAGTATATCCTTGAACACTGAAGCTTTCTTT. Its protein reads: CASSISLNTEAFF.